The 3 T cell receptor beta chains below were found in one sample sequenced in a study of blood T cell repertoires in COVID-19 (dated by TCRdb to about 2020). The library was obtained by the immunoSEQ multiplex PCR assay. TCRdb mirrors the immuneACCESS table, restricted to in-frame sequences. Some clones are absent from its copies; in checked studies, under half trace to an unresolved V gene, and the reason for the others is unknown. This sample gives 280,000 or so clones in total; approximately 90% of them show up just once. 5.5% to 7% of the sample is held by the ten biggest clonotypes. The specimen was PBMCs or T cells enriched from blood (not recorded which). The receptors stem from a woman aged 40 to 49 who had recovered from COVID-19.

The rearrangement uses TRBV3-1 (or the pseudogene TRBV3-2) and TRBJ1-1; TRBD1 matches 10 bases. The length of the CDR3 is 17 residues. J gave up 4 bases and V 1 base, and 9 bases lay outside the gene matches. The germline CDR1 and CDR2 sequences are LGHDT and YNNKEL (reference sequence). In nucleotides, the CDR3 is TGTGCCAGCAGCCAAGCCCGACAGGGGGCAAGGAGCACTGAAGCTTTCTTT. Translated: CASSQARQGARSTEAFF.

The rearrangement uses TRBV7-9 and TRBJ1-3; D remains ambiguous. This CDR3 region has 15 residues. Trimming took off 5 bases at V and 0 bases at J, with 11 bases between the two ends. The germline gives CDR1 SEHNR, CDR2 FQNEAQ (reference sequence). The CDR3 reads CASSLRTSSGNTIYF. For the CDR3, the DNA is TGTGCCAGCAGCCTTCGGACTAGCTCTGGAAACACCATATATTTT.

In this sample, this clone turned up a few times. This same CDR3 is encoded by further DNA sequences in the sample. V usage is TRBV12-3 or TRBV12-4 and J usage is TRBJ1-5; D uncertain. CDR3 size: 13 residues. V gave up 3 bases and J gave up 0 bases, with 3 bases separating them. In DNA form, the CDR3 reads TGTGCCAGCAGTTTTAGTAGCAATCAGCCCCAGCATTTT. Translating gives CASSFSSNQPQHF.